This TCR beta chain was found in a study of lymphopenia after photon versus proton radiotherapy. Study findings and constraints: Oligoclonal CD8+ Temra expansion after nadir drove photon patients' diversity drop. In patients who died, overall survival fell as post-nadir TCR diversity dropped more.

A remark on this clone: Its antigen is as yet unknown.

The trim removed 1 base at V and 4 bases at J, leaving 3 bases unmatched. CDR1 and CDR2 from the germline V gene are KGHSH and LQKENI. CDR3 size: 14 residues. Method: immunoSEQ multiplex PCR; TCRdb's copy keeps in-frame clones and lacks some. The profile shows approximately 65,000 clones, about 85% of them singletons. This chain links TRBV18 with TRBJ2-7; 8 bases agree with TRBD1. The starting material was peripheral blood, obtained from a patient treated with proton-based radiotherapy. The TCR was taken from a man older than 75 with esophageal cancer. The CDR3 region has the DNA TGTGCCAGCTCACCACAACGGGACAGGTACGAGCAGTACTTC. It yields the protein CASSPQRDRYEQYF.